The 27 T cell receptor beta chains presented below share a single source sample, sequenced in a study of spatial heterogeneity in lung cancer. Antigen specificity for these receptors is unknown. The sample's time point: sample taken at primary tumor resection. From the 5' RACE reads, TCRdb called clonotypes with MiXCR, one entry per CDR3 protein. In the table there are around 10,000 distinct CDR3 sequences, over 6% of which are singletons. Study observations and caveats: Within tumors, counts of expanded alpha and beta TCRs tracked tumor mutation counts.

The sequencing used lung tumor tissue, collected at surgery. The receptors originated from a female donor with early-stage non-small cell lung cancer.

The sample holds many counts of this clonotype. J is TRBJ2-5 and V is TRBV9; 7 bases are a match to TRBD1. The trim removed 3 bases at V and 3 bases at J, leaving 5 bases unmatched. Per the germline V gene, CDR1 is SGDLS and CDR2 is YYNGEE. CDR3 length: 14 amino acids. The CDR3 DNA reads as TGTGCCAGCAGCGCGAGGGACAGCGAAGAGACCCAGTACTTC. Translating gives CASSARDSEETQYF.

About this clonotype itself: This sequence may be a read error, since a much larger clone differs from it by one base. The rearrangement links TRBV3-1 to TRBJ1-1; possibly TRBD1 for D (5 bases). The CDR3 loop spans 14 amino acids. Germline V gene sequence: CDR1 LGHDT, CDR2 YNNKEL (reference sequence). The V end lost 0 bases, the J end lost 6 bases, and 11 bases lay between the germline ends. The DNA of the CDR3 is TGTGCCAGCAGCCAAGAAGGCAGGGCGCCTGAAGCTTTCTTT. Translated: CASSQEGRAPEAFF.

This clonotype has at least ten counts. V and J are TRBV7-8 and TRBJ2-3; 8 nucleotides match TRBD2. V dropped 1 base and J dropped 2; count of bases not matched to a gene: 8. The germline CDR1 and CDR2 sequences are SGHVS and FQNEAQ. This CDR3 is built from 17 residues. CDR3: CASSLGAGAIHTDTQYF. The CDR3 bases are TGTGCCAGCAGCTTAGGAGCGGGGGCCATACACACAGATACGCAGTATTTT.

This clonotype ranks as medium-sized. This sequence joins TRBV20-1 and TRBJ2-7; 11 bases are shared with TRBD2. Trimming removed 2 bases from V and 0 bases from J; junction bases left unmatched: 6. The length of the CDR3 is 16 residues. Germline CDR1 reads DFQATT; CDR2 reads SNEGSKA (reference sequence). The CDR3: CSARYLAGGSSYEQYF. For the CDR3, the DNA is TGCAGTGCTAGATACCTAGCGGGAGGTAGCTCCTACGAGCAGTACTTC.

Ten or more counts support this clonotype. A read error may account for a junction end that differs from germline. V usage is TRBV4-3 and J usage is TRBJ2-1; the D gene is possibly TRBD1 (5 bases). The CDR3 runs to 15 residues. From germline, CDR1 is LGHNA and CDR2 YSLEER. As DNA, the CDR3 is TGCGCCAGCAGCGAAGATGGGAACAGGTACAATGAGCAGTTCTTC. It codes for CASSEDGNRYNEQFF.

This clonotype was seen at least ten times. The DNA of the CDR3 is TGTGCCAGCAGAGGAGAACAGTTCGGCCCTAATTCACCCCTCCACTTT. Translated: CASRGEQFGPNSPLHF. V usage is TRBV2 and J usage is TRBJ1-6; D unclear. Germline V CDR1 and CDR2: SNHLY, FYNNEI. The CDR3 has 16 residues. With 6 bases removed from V and 6 bases from J, the gap between germline ends came to 18 bases. Combining the CDR3 with reference TRBV2 and TRBJ1-6 gives the whole variable domain EPEVTQTPSHQVTQMGQEVILRCVPISNHLYFYWYRQILGQKVEFLVSFYNNEISEKSEIFDDQFSVERPDGSNFTLKIRSTKLEDSAMYFCASRGEQFGPNSPLHFGNGTRLTVT.

This clonotype was recorded many times. Here the CDR3 DNA reads TGCGCCAGTCCCCCGGAGGTCCTGAACACTGAAGCTTTCTTT. Protein product: CASPPEVLNTEAFF. The gene calls are TRBV4-1 and TRBJ1-1, with unresolved D. The CDR3 is made up of 14 amino acids. Germline loops: CDR1 MGHRA, CDR2 YSYEKL. The V end lost 9 bases, the J end lost 0 bases, and 14 bases lay between the germline ends.

This clonotype is medium-sized (0.01 to 0.1%) within its sample. The V and J genes are TRBV24-1 and TRBJ2-1; TRBD2 might be the D (6 bases). Per germline, CDR1 KGHDR and CDR2 SFDVKD. Trimming removed 10 bases from V and 9 bases from J, with 12 bases in between. The CDR3 loop spans 11 amino acids. The CDR3 loop is CATTSGREQFF. The CDR3 nucleotides are TGTGCCACGACGAGCGGGCGTGAGCAGTTCTTC.

This clonotype was counted at least ten times. This chain links TRBV12-2 with TRBJ1-5. TRBV12-2 is reported as a pseudogene. The CDR3 has 15 amino acids. The CDR3 sequence is CASRLDRNSNQPQHF. The CDR3 bases are TGTGCAAGTCGCTTAGACAGAAATAGCAATCAGCCCCAGCATTTT.

CDR3 loop: CSVVWVYEQYF. In DNA, the CDR3 is TGCAGCGTTGTATGGGTCTACGAGCAGTACTTC. The chain uses TRBV29-1 and TRBJ2-7; D remains ambiguous. Trimming removed 4 bases from V and 3 bases from J, with 7 bases in between. This CDR3 has 11 amino acids. The germline CDR1 and CDR2 sequences are SQVTM and ANQGSEA.

By sample fraction, this clonotype is medium-sized. The genes are TRBV24-1 and TRBJ2-3, with TRBD1 as a possible D gene (6 bases). V lost 0 bases and J lost 4, with 13 bases in between. The CDR3 runs 16 residues. Germline-derived CDR1 and CDR2 are KGHDR and SFDVKD. Here the CDR3 reads CATSDLGQGNSDTQYF. CDR3 DNA sequence: TGTGCCACCAGTGATTTGGGTCAGGGGAACTCAGATACGCAGTATTTT.

The DNA of the CDR3 is TGTGCCAGCAGTTTGAGCAGGGGCGAGCAGTACGTC. Protein sequence: CASSLSRGEQYV. The chain joins TRBV28 to TRBJ2-7; TRBD1 might be the D (6 bases). The CDR3 spans 12 residues. Germline CDR1 is MDHEN and CDR2 is SYDVKM. V lost 3 bases and J 6 bases, leaving 9 bases between the germline ends.

This clonotype turned up a few times. V and J are TRBV28 and TRBJ2-1; 11 nucleotides align to TRBD2. This CDR3 comprises 15 residues. Germline V gene lookup returns CDR1 MDHEN and CDR2 SYDVKM. J lost 7 bases, V lost 4 bases, and 6 bases had no gene match. The chain's CDR3 is CASSSPTSGINEQFF. In DNA form, the CDR3 reads TGTGCCAGCAGTTCCCCGACTAGCGGGATTAATGAGCAGTTCTTC.

V usage is TRBV12-3 or TRBV12-4 and J usage is TRBJ1-5; D is undetermined. V lost 6 bases to trimming and J lost 1 base, with 13 bases between them. There are 15 residues in the CDR3. The CDR3 coding sequence is TGTGCCAGCAGCGCTGTGGGCGAGAGCAATCAGCCCCAGCATTTT. The encoded protein is CASSAVGESNQPQHF.

This clonotype was recorded at least ten times. CDR3 amino acids: CAIKTTDSPVHEQYF. In DNA form, the CDR3 reads TGTGCCATCAAAACGACGGACTCCCCAGTGCACGAGCAGTACTTC. The chain couples TRBV10-3 to TRBJ2-7; maybe TRBD2 (5 bases). Trimming shortened V by 7 bases and J by 5 bases, and 21 bases separated the two germline ends. From germline, CDR1 is ENHRY and CDR2 SYGVKD. The CDR3 loop spans 15 amino acids.

This clonotype is categorized as medium-sized. The chain joins TRBV27 to TRBJ1-5, with D unresolved. V was trimmed by 6 bases and J by 2 bases, leaving 8 bases between them. The length of the CDR3 is 13 residues. Germline loops: CDR1 MNHEY, CDR2 SMNVEV (reference sequence). CDR3 amino acids: CASSRARNQPQHF. The CDR3 nucleotides are TGTGCCAGCAGCCGGGCCCGCAATCAGCCCCAGCATTTT.

The chain is built from TRBV20-1 and TRBJ2-1; no clear D gene. This CDR3 has 14 residues. V lost 6 bases and J lost 3, with 15 bases in between. The germline V gene has CDR1 DFQATT and CDR2 SNEGSKA (reference sequence). CDR3 loop: CSALDRSHYNEQFF. The CDR3 DNA sequence: TGCAGTGCCCTTGACCGGAGCCACTACAATGAGCAGTTCTTC.

This clonotype was observed many times. The chain couples TRBV5-4 to TRBJ1-6; D is uncertain. The V end lost 2 bases, the J end lost 3 bases, and 6 bases lay between the germline ends. The CDR3 runs 14 residues. Per germline, CDR1 SGHNT and CDR2 YYREEE (reference sequence). DNA for the CDR3: TGTGCCAGCAGCTTATCCGGCTATAATTCACCCCTCCACTTT. This sequence encodes CASSLSGYNSPLHF.

This clonotype was seen repeatedly, ten times or more. The chain employs TRBV7-7 and TRBJ2-4, with D possibly called TRBD1 or TRBD2 (5 bases each). Germline-derived CDR1 and CDR2 are SSHAT and FNYEAQ (reference sequence). Trimming took off 4 bases at V and 9 bases at J, with 13 bases between the two ends. The CDR3 has 13 residues. As DNA, the CDR3 is TGTGCCAGCAGCTCCAGCGCCGGGGCCATTCAGTACTTC. It specifies CASSSSAGAIQYF. The full variable domain, rest sourced from reference TRBV7-7 and TRBJ2-4, is GAGVSQSPRYKVTKRGQDVTLRCDPISSHATLYWYQQALGQGPEFLTYFNYEAQPDKSGLPSDRFSAERPEGSISTLTIQRTEQRDSAMYRCASSSSAGAIQYFGAGTRLSVL.

This clonotype was found many times. This chain joins TRBV18 and TRBJ2-5; 7 bases are shared with TRBD1. Germline values: CDR1 KGHSH, CDR2 LQKENI. V was pared by 4 bases and J by 2 bases, with 1 base of the junction left unmatched. This CDR3 contains 13 residues. CDR3 amino acids: CASSQGQQETQYF. DNA for the CDR3: TGTGCCAGCTCACAGGGACAGCAAGAGACCCAGTACTTC.

The sample holds many counts of this clonotype. This chain uses TRBV20-1 with TRBJ1-6; TRBD1 matches at 7 bases. V shed 4 bases and J 10 bases; nucleotides not matched to a gene: 4. Looked up from germline, CDR1 is DFQATT and CDR2 is SNEGSKA (reference sequence). The CDR3 covers 12 residues. This CDR3 reads CSATTGESPLHF. CDR3 DNA: TGCAGTGCTACCACAGGGGAATCACCCCTCCACTTT.

The table lists this clonotype with a few counts. The chain has TRBV20-1 and TRBJ2-2; D is undetermined. V was pared by 6 bases and J by 0 bases, with 11 bases between. The CDR3 totals 14 residues. The germline CDR1 and CDR2 sequences are DFQATT and SNEGSKA (reference sequence). CDR3 sequence: CSAPGPSNTGELFF. For the CDR3, the DNA is TGCAGTGCCCCGGGCCCTTCGAACACCGGGGAGCTGTTTTTT.

The sample holds a few counts of this clonotype. The chain employs TRBV4-2 and TRBJ2-7; unclear D gene. V lost 3 bases, J lost 3 bases, and 9 bases lay in between. The CDR3 has 13 residues. Germline V gene data show CDR1 as LGHNA and CDR2 as YNFKEQ. In DNA, the CDR3 is TGTGCCAGCAGCCATCACGAGGTCTACGAGCAGTACGTC. Residues: CASSHHEVYEQYV.

This clonotype was picked up many times. The chain carries TRBV3-1 and TRBJ2-3, with 8 bases fitting TRBD1. This CDR3 comprises 15 residues. CDR1 and CDR2 from the germline V gene are LGHDT and YNNKEL (reference sequence). V lost 7 bases, J lost 8 bases, and 14 bases stayed unmatched. The CDR3 loop is CASTLGTGGGGTQYF. The CDR3 coding sequence is TGTGCCAGCACTTTGGGTACAGGGGGTGGAGGTACGCAGTATTTT.

In its sample, this clonotype ranks as medium-sized. This chain links TRBV29-1 with TRBJ2-1; 7 nucleotides align to TRBD2. Germline CDR1 reads SQVTM; CDR2 reads ANQGSEA. With 5 bases clipped from V and 1 base from J, the junction kept 5 bases outside the gene matches. CDR3 length: 14 residues. The CDR3 DNA sequence: TGCAGCGTTATGGCGGGAGCTTCCTACAATGAGCAGTTCTTC. The encoded protein is CSVMAGASYNEQFF.

The J gene is TRBJ1-2, the V gene TRBV6-5; weak D call: TRBD1 (5 bases). V was clipped by 0 bases and J by 7 bases, with 9 bases between them. Per germline, CDR1 MNHEY and CDR2 SVGAGI. This CDR3 has 13 amino acids. CDR3 nucleotides: TGTGCCAGCAGTTACTCGACAGTTGGTGGCTACACCTTC. It codes for CASSYSTVGGYTF.

Ten or more counts support this clonotype. V gene TRBV7-9 combines with J gene TRBJ2-3; D remains ambiguous. Germline assignment: CDR1 SEHNR and CDR2 FQNEAQ (reference sequence). This CDR3 spans 12 amino acids. The germline V and J ends were trimmed by 3 bases and 8 bases, with 9 bases remaining between them. CDR3: CASSLSSPTQYF. The CDR3 DNA sequence: TGTGCCAGCAGCTTGTCATCTCCTACGCAGTATTTT.